The entry below describes one T cell receptor (beta chain). The CDR3 is 12 amino acids. Between the trimmed V and J ends, which lost 3 bases and 8 bases, there was a span of 10 bases. The germline V gene has CDR1 SEHNR and CDR2 FQNEAQ (reference sequence). The data originate from a study of human T cells and chemical hapten exposure. One entry per CDR3 protein results from TCRdb running MiXCR on the RACE reads. The sample has 350,000 or so distinct CDR3 sequences; roughly 6.9% are singletons. Noted time point: patch test 1, 2 weeks after DPC sensitization. Treatment denoted: therapeutic diphenylcyclopropenone sensitization with weekly scalp DPC.

The chain is built from TRBV7-9 and TRBJ1-1; D ambiguous. This sequence was found in a woman aged 18-30 years with alopecia areata. Some clones in this sample may be carry-over from other donors' samples. Sequences were derived from whole blood, sampled in connection with sensitization to the hapten diphenylcyclopropenone (DPC). In nucleotides, the CDR3 is TGTGCCAGCAGCTTCGACCGGGCAGAAGCTTTCTTT. This gives the protein CASSFDRAEAFF.